This T cell receptor beta chain was sequenced in a study of T-cell reconstitution after alpha-beta-depleted transplantation in children. The V end lost 3 bases, the J end lost 3 bases, and 9 bases lay between the germline ends. The CDR3 is 14 residues long. In germline, CDR1 is SEHNR, CDR2 FQNEAQ (reference sequence). This clonotype was detected a few times. Library preparation (for TCRbeta) was performed with unique molecular identifiers. MiXCR, applied by TCRdb to the PCR reads, yields one record per CDR3 protein. Counted here are hundreds of thousands of distinct CDR3 sequences, about an eighth occurring once; the ten biggest clones make up 3.5% to 4.5%.

The sequence was collected from a human donor who donated a stem cell graft to a child with Fanconi anemia. The chain links TRBV7-9 to TRBJ1-5, with D possibly matching TRBD1 (6 bases). The sample consisted of PBMCs, taken from the stem cell graft. The CDR3 protein is CASSLTGYNQPQHF. The CDR3 DNA follows: TGTGCCAGCAGCTTGACAGGTTACAATCAGCCCCAGCATTTT.